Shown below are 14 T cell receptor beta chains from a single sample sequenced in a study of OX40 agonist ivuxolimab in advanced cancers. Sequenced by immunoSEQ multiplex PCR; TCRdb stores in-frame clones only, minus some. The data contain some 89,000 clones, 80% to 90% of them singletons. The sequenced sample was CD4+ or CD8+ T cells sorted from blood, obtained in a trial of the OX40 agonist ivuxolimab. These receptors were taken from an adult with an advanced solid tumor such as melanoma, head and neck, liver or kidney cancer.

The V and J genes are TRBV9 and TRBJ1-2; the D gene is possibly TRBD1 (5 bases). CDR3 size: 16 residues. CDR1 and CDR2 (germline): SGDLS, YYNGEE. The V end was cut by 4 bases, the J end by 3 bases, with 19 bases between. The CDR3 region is CASSSPGTLGHYGYTF. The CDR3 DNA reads TGTGCCAGCAGCTCTCCCGGGACTTTAGGGCACTATGGCTACACCTTC. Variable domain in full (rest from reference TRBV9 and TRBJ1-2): DSGVTQTPKHLITATGQRVTLRCSPRSGDLSVYWYQQSLDQGLQFLIQYYNGEERAKGNILERFSAQQFPDLHSELNLSSLELGDSALYFCASSSPGTLGHYGYTFGSGTRLTVV.

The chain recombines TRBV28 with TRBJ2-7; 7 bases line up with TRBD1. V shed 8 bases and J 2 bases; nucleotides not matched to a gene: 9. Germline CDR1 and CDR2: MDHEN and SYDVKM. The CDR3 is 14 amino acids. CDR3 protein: CASGLDRVPYEQYF. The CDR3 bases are TGTGCCAGCGGCCTAGACAGGGTCCCCTACGAGCAGTACTTC.

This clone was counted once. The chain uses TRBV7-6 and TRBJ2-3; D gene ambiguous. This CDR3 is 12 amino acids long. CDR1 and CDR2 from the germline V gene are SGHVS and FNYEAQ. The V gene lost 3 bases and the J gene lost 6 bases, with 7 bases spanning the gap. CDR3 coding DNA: TGTGCCAGCAGCTTGGAACCCGATACGCAGTATTTT. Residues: CASSLEPDTQYF.

The chain's CDR3 is CASSFSETQYF. CDR3 nucleotides: TGTGCCAGCAGTTTCTCGGAGACCCAGTACTTC. The chain employs TRBV28 and TRBJ2-5; D is undetermined. From germline, CDR1 is MDHEN and CDR2 SYDVKM. This CDR3 comprises 11 residues. V was clipped by 3 bases and J by 5 bases, with 4 bases between them.

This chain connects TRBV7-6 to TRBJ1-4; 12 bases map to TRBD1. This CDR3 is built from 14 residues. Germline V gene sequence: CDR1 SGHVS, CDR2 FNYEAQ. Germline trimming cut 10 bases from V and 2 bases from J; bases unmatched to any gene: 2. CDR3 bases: TGTGCCACTGGGACAGGGGGCACTAATGAAAAACTGTTTTTT. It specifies CATGTGGTNEKLFF.

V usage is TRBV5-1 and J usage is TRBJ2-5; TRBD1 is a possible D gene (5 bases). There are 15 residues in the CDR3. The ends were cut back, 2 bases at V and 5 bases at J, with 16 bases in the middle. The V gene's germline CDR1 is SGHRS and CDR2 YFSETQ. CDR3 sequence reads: CASSLPTVETETQYF. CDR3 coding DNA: TGCGCCAGCAGCTTACCGACAGTGGAGACGGAGACCCAGTACTTC. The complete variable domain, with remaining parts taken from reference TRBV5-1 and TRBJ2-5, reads KAGVTQTPRYLIKTRGQQVTLSCSPISGHRSVSWYQQTPGQGLQFLFEYFSETQRNKGNFPGRFSGRQFSNSRSEMNVSTLELGDSALYLCASSLPTVETETQYFGPGTRLLVL.

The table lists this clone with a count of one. The CDR3 bases are TGTGCCAGTAGTAAGACAGGCTCCAAAGAGACCCAGTACTTC. It codes for CASSKTGSKETQYF. The gene calls are TRBV19 and TRBJ2-5, with D possibly being TRBD1 (6 bases). Looked up from germline, CDR1 is LNHDA and CDR2 is SQIVND (reference sequence). V was trimmed by 4 bases and J by 3 bases, leaving 12 bases between them. This CDR3 comprises 14 residues.

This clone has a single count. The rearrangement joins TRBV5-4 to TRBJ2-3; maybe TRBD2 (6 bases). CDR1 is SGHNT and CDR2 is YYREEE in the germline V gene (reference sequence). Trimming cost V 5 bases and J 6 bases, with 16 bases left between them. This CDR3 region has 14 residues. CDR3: CASSGQGGGDTQYF. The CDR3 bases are TGTGCCAGCAGTGGTCAGGGTGGGGGGGATACGCAGTATTTT.

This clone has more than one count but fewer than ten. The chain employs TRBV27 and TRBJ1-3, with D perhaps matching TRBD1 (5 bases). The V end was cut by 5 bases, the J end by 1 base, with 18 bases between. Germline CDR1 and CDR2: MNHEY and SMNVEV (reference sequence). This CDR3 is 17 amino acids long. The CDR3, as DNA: TGTGCCAGCAGTCTCAGCCCGGGGCTAGGATCTGGAAACACCATATATTTT. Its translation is CASSLSPGLGSGNTIYF.

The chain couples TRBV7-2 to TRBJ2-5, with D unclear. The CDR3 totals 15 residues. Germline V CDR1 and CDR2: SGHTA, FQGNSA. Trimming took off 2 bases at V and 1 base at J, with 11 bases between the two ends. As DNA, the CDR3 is TGTGCCAGCAGCTTATCGGGCAGGAGCCAAGAGACCCAGTACTTC. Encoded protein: CASSLSGRSQETQYF. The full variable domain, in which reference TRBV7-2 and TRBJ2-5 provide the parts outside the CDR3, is GAGVSQSPSNKVTEKGKDVELRCDPISGHTALYWYRQSLGQGLEFLIYFQGNSAPDKSGLPSDRFSAERTGGSVSTLTIQRTQQEDSAVYLCASSLSGRSQETQYFGPGTRLLVL.

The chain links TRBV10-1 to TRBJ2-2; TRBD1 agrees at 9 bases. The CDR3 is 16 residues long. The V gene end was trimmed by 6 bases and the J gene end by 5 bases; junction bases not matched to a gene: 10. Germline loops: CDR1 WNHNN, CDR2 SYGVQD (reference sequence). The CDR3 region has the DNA TGCGCCAGCAGCGAGACAGGGGGGACCTGGACCGGGGAGCTGTTTTTT. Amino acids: CASSETGGTWTGELFF.

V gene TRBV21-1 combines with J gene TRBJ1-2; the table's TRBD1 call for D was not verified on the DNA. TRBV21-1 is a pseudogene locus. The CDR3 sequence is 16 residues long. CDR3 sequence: CASNRDSYGSTMSYTF. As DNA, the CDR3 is TGTGCCAGCAACCGGGACAGTTACGGGAGTACTATGAGCTACACCTTC.

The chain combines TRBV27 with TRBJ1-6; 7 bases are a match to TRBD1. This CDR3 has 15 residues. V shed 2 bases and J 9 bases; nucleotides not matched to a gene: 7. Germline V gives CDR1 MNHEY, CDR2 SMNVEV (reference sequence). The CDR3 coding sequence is TGTGCCAGCAGTTTAGAGAGGGGGCATGGTTCACCCCTCCACTTT. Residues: CASSLERGHGSPLHF.

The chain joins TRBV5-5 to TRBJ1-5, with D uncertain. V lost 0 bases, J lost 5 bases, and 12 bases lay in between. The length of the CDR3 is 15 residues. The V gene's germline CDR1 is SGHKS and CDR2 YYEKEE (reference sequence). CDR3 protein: CASSLDGRSDQPQHF. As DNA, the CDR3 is TGTGCCAGCAGCTTGGATGGCCGCAGTGATCAGCCCCAGCATTTT.